The next 22 T cell receptor beta chains were all read from a single sample in a study of response to subunit inactivated influenza vaccine. TCRdb processed the RT-PCR reads anew with MiXCR; each CDR3 protein has one entry. Among around 520,000 distinct CDR3 sequences listed, about 25% were seen once. This sample comprised CD4+ T cells sorted from PBMCs, obtained 4 to 6 days after vaccination. The source of these receptors is a man aged 50 or older who received an inactivated influenza vaccine.

Many counts were recorded for this clonotype. The chain couples TRBV20-1 to TRBJ2-1; TRBD1 or TRBD2 may be the D gene (5 bases each). Per germline, CDR1 DFQATT and CDR2 SNEGSKA (reference sequence). CDR3 length: 14 amino acids. The germline V and J ends were trimmed by 4 bases and 4 bases, with 14 bases remaining between them. This CDR3 reads CSATGGWGYNEQFF. CDR3 DNA: TGCAGTGCTACTGGGGGATGGGGATACAATGAGCAGTTCTTC.

In its sample, this clonotype was seen a few times. This chain connects TRBV20-1 to TRBJ1-6, with D possibly being TRBD1 (5 bases). Germline CDR1 DFQATT, CDR2 SNEGSKA (reference sequence). V was cut by 3 bases and J by 10 bases, with 13 bases left in between. This CDR3 is built from 13 residues. The CDR3 here is CSARWQGNSPLHF. For the CDR3, the DNA is TGCAGTGCTAGGTGGCAGGGAAACTCACCCCTCCACTTT.

At least ten counts were recorded for this clonotype. The chain uses TRBV4-2 and TRBJ1-5; no clear D. This CDR3 is built from 15 residues. The V gene lost 5 bases and the J gene lost 0 bases, with 11 bases spanning the gap. Per germline, CDR1 LGHNA and CDR2 YNFKEQ. The CDR3 here is CASSSGRNSNQPQHF. The CDR3, as DNA: TGTGCCAGCAGCTCCGGACGGAATAGCAATCAGCCCCAGCATTTT.

The chain couples TRBV30 to TRBJ2-7, with D unresolved. The CDR3 length is 11 residues. Trimming shortened V by 2 bases and J by 2 bases, and 4 bases separated the two germline ends. Germline-derived CDR1 and CDR2 are GTSNPN and SVGIG (reference sequence). The CDR3 DNA reads as TGTGCCTGGAGTCTAACCTACGAGCAGTACTTC. Residues: CAWSLTYEQYF.

This clonotype has a handful of counts. The rearrangement links TRBV4-1 to TRBJ1-3; D call uncertain. Trimming took off 1 base at V and 2 bases at J, with 12 bases between the two ends. Germline lookup yields CDR1 MGHRA and CDR2 YSYEKL. This CDR3 has 16 amino acids. Here the CDR3 reads CASSQGLQTTGNTIYF. The CDR3 region has the DNA TGCGCCAGCAGCCAAGGATTACAGACAACTGGAAACACCATATATTTT.

Note on this clonotype: A much more abundant neighbour one base away suggests this may be a read error. The V call is TRBV29-1, the J call TRBJ2-1; D is ambiguous. Germline V gene sequence: CDR1 SQVTM, CDR2 ANQGSEA. This CDR3 comprises 13 residues. V was clipped by 3 bases and J by 4 bases, with 10 bases between them. DNA of the CDR3: TGCAGCGTTGAGTTGATAGTTTACAATGAGCAGTTCTTC. The encoded protein is CSVELIVYNEQFF.

The CDR3 protein is CASSSGLSQHF. DNA for the CDR3: TGTGCCAGCAGTTCGGGGTTGTCCCAGCATTTT. The chain joins TRBV12-3 or TRBV12-4 to TRBJ1-5; no clear D. V lost 4 bases and J lost 11, with 9 bases in between. This CDR3 contains 11 residues.

This chain links TRBV3-1 with TRBJ1-1; TRBD1 matches at 9 bases. The V and J ends lost 3 bases and 7 bases, in that order; junction bases with no gene match: 9. The CDR3 has 15 amino acids. Germline CDR1 reads LGHDT; CDR2 reads YNNKEL (reference sequence). The CDR3 here is CASSHAGTGLREAFF. CDR3 sequence (DNA): TGTGCCAGCAGCCATGCCGGGACAGGGCTCCGTGAAGCTTTCTTT. Full variable domain (outside the CDR3, taken from reference TRBV3-1 and TRBJ1-1): DTAVSQTPKYLVTQMGNDKSIKCEQNLGHDTMYWYKQDSKKFLKIMFSYNNKELIINETVPNRFSPKSPDKAHLNLHINSLELGDSAVYFCASSHAGTGLREAFFGQGTRLTVV.

This clonotype was picked up a small number of times. The chain links TRBV2 to TRBJ2-6, with TRBD1 matching over 7 bases. J lost 1 base, V lost 6 bases, and 6 bases had no gene match. From germline, CDR1 is SNHLY and CDR2 FYNNEI. The CDR3 contains 16 residues. The CDR3 sequence: CASRGQSLSGANVLTF. CDR3 nucleotides: TGTGCCAGCAGGGGACAGTCCCTTTCTGGGGCCAACGTCCTGACTTTC.

V usage is TRBV7-8 and J usage is TRBJ2-1, with unresolved D. The CDR3 contains 14 residues. V was pared by 3 bases and J by 5 bases, with 11 bases between. Germline-derived CDR1 and CDR2 are SGHVS and FQNEAQ. CDR3 sequence: CASSFSDSNNEQFF. The CDR3 bases are TGTGCCAGCAGCTTCTCCGACTCAAACAATGAGCAGTTCTTC.

V gene TRBV20-1 combines with J gene TRBJ1-2; no definite D call. Per the germline V gene, CDR1 is DFQATT and CDR2 is SNEGSKA (reference sequence). This CDR3 has 14 residues. V shed 3 bases and J shed 7 bases, with 18 bases lying between them. Here the CDR3 reads CSASFRALSFGYTF. CDR3 nucleotide sequence: TGCAGTGCTAGTTTCCGCGCTTTAAGTTTTGGCTACACCTTC.

J is TRBJ2-6 and V is TRBV7-2; D gene ambiguous. Trimming removed 1 base at V and 4 bases at J, with 8 bases between. The CDR3 consists of 15 residues. Germline V lookup: CDR1 SGHTA, CDR2 FQGNSA. The DNA of the CDR3 is TGTGCCAGCAGCTTAGAAGTATCCGGGGCCAACGTCCTGACTTTC. Residues: CASSLEVSGANVLTF.

The rearrangement links TRBV29-1 to TRBJ1-2, with D maybe TRBD1 (5 bases). This CDR3 region has 13 residues. V was cut by 3 bases and J by 7 bases, with 15 bases left in between. The germline CDR1 and CDR2 sequences are SQVTM and ANQGSEA. The CDR3 loop is CSVDFQTVTGYTF. Written as DNA, the CDR3 is TGCAGCGTTGATTTTCAGACAGTGACTGGCTACACCTTC.

The chain links TRBV4-1 to TRBJ2-5; 9 bases are shared with TRBD2. The CDR3 is 17 amino acids. The V and J ends lost 0 bases and 2 bases, in that order; junction bases with no gene match: 7. Germline-derived CDR1 and CDR2 are MGHRA and YSYEKL. The CDR3 nucleotides are TGCGCCAGCAGCCAAGATAGGTTGCGGGGGGGACAAGAGACCCAGTACTTC. Encoded protein: CASSQDRLRGGQETQYF.

This clonotype showed up many times. V usage is TRBV6-2 or TRBV6-3 and J usage is TRBJ1-2; perhaps TRBD1 as D (5 bases). Deletions cut 2 bases from V and 2 bases from J, with 9 bases between. The CDR3 consists of 14 residues. Per germline, CDR1 MNHEY and CDR2 SVGEGT. CDR3 amino acids: CASSYLDTNYGYTF. The CDR3 DNA reads TGTGCCAGCAGTTACCTGGACACGAACTATGGCTACACCTTC.

The chain combines TRBV6-1 with TRBJ2-7; TRBD1 is a possible D gene (5 bases). Trimming pared 6 bases from V and 2 bases from J, leaving 14 bases between. This CDR3 region has 14 residues. In germline, CDR1 is MNHNS, CDR2 SASEGT. The CDR3 DNA follows: TGTGCCAGCAGGCTGACAGCTCCAGCCTACGAGCAGTACTTC. Its translation is CASRLTAPAYEQYF.

This clonotype was detected only a few times. V usage is TRBV20-1 and J usage is TRBJ2-7; TRBD1 agrees at 8 bases. Germline assignment: CDR1 DFQATT and CDR2 SNEGSKA (reference sequence). This CDR3 has 14 amino acids. V shed 3 bases, J shed 6 bases, and the junction held 10 bases outside the gene matches. The CDR3 loop is CSASPSRGLGEQYF. The CDR3 DNA reads as TGCAGTGCTAGCCCTTCCAGGGGGCTCGGCGAGCAGTACTTC.

The DNA of the CDR3 is TGTGCCAGCAGCCAAGGAGGGACTAGCGGTTACGAGCAGTACTTC. Translation: CASSQGGTSGYEQYF. The chain employs TRBV14 and TRBJ2-7; 11 nucleotides line up with TRBD2. The ends lost 1 base at V and 4 bases at J; junction bases unmatched: 3. CDR1 is SGHDN, CDR2 FVKESK, per germline. The CDR3 contains 15 residues.

The chain combines TRBV11-2 with TRBJ2-4, with 9 bases that match TRBD1. V shed 2 bases and J 7 bases; nucleotides not matched to a gene: 6. The CDR3 has 15 residues. The germline CDR1 and CDR2 sequences are SGHAT and FQNNGV. As DNA, the CDR3 is TGTGCCAGCAGCTTATCGACAGGGGGGGGGAACATTCAGTACTTC. This encodes CASSLSTGGGNIQYF.

This clonotype came up a few times. CDR3 residues: CSASNPAYEQYF. The CDR3 DNA reads as TGCAGTGCTAGTAACCCGGCCTACGAGCAGTACTTC. This chain connects TRBV20-1 to TRBJ2-7; D not resolved. Trimming cost V 3 bases and J 2 bases, with 8 bases left between them. The length of the CDR3 is 12 residues. CDR1 and CDR2 from the germline V gene are DFQATT and SNEGSKA (reference sequence).

The chain employs TRBV7-2 and TRBJ2-7, with 7 bases aligning to TRBD2. This CDR3 contains 15 residues. V lost 6 bases to trimming and J lost 3 bases; unmatched junction nucleotides: 11. The germline V gene has CDR1 SGHTA and CDR2 FQGNSA. The CDR3 protein is CASRTKGGRFYEQYF. The CDR3 coding sequence is TGTGCCAGCAGAACCAAGGGAGGGAGATTCTACGAGCAGTACTTC.

This rearrangement joins TRBV18 to TRBJ1-2; no firm D call. CDR3 length: 13 residues. Germline V gene sequence: CDR1 KGHSH, CDR2 LQKENI. Trimming removed 6 bases at V and 3 bases at J, with 11 bases between. The CDR3 DNA is TGTGCCAGCTCTGACCCGACGGACTATGGCTACACCTTC. This gives the protein CASSDPTDYGYTF.